Below are 21 T cell receptor beta chains sequenced from a single sample in a study of early T cells in non-severe SARS-CoV-2 infection. TCRdb re-derived calls from the 5' RACE reads in MiXCR, one entry per CDR3 protein. The data contain fewer than 35,000 distinct CDR3 sequences, less than 6.5% of them singletons. The sequenced sample consisted of whole blood. These receptors were collected from an adult who was a healthcare worker with PCR-confirmed SARS-CoV-2 infection or an uninfected control (not recorded which).

The chain links TRBV12-3 or TRBV12-4 to TRBJ1-1; D uncertain. The V end lost 3 bases, the J end lost 4 bases, and 9 bases lay between the germline ends. This CDR3 comprises 13 residues. In nucleotides, the CDR3 is TGTGCCAGCAGTTTCGTCTGGGCCACTGAAGCTTTCTTT. The encoded protein is CASSFVWATEAFF.

The chain has TRBV2 and TRBJ1-5; D call uncertain. V was trimmed by 6 bases and J by 1 base, leaving 13 bases between them. The CDR3 length is 15 residues. The germline V gene encodes CDR1 SNHLY and CDR2 FYNNEI. The DNA of the CDR3 is TGTGCCAGCAGGCGGGAAGGAGGGAGCAATCAGCCCCAGCATTTT. This translates into CASRREGGSNQPQHF. The full variable domain, completed using reference TRBV2 and TRBJ1-5, is EPEVTQTPSHQVTQMGQEVILRCVPISNHLYFYWYRQILGQKVEFLVSFYNNEISEKSEIFDDQFSVERPDGSNFTLKIRSTKLEDSAMYFCASRREGGSNQPQHFGDGTRLSIL.

As for this clonotype: A much more abundant neighbour one base away suggests this may be a read error. The rearrangement links TRBV5-1 to TRBJ1-4, with D unresolved. Germline V gene lookup returns CDR1 SGHRS and CDR2 YFSETQ. The CDR3 spans 14 residues. The CDR3: CASSLGGVNEKPFF. CDR3 nucleotide sequence: TGCGCCAGCAGCTTGGGGGGAGTTAATGAAAAACCGTTTTTT.

The chain has TRBV20-1 and TRBJ2-3, with D hard to call. V shed 3 bases and J shed 4 bases, with 14 bases lying between them. The CDR3 runs 14 residues. CDR1 is DFQATT, CDR2 SNEGSKA, per germline (reference sequence). The chain's CDR3 is CSARTPTVPDTQYF. The CDR3, as DNA: TGCAGTGCTAGGACTCCAACCGTCCCAGATACGCAGTATTTT.

V is TRBV2 and J is TRBJ2-5; 13 bases line up with TRBD2. Trimming cost V 3 bases and J 5 bases; bases outside gene matches: 0. The CDR3 loop spans 14 amino acids. Germline lookup yields CDR1 SNHLY and CDR2 FYNNEI. The chain's CDR3 is CASSETSGRETQYF. The CDR3 DNA reads as TGTGCCAGCAGTGAGACTAGCGGGAGGGAGACCCAGTACTTC.

This clonotype came up many times. The rearrangement links TRBV7-6 to TRBJ2-1; 9 nucleotides agree with TRBD1. The CDR3 has 15 residues. The V gene end was trimmed by 5 bases and the J gene end by 3 bases; junction bases not matched to a gene: 5. CDR1 is SGHVS and CDR2 is FNYEAQ in the germline V gene. CDR3 sequence: CASSPGQGIYNEQFF. CDR3 bases: TGTGCCAGCAGCCCCGGACAGGGGATCTACAATGAGCAGTTCTTC.

CDR3 residues: CASTPNGLAGKETQYF. The DNA for the CDR3 is TGTGCCAGCACCCCCAATGGGCTAGCGGGTAAAGAGACCCAGTACTTC. The rearrangement uses TRBV7-8 and TRBJ2-5; 8 nucleotides line up with TRBD2. Germline V gene sequence: CDR1 SGHVS, CDR2 FQNEAQ. V was pared by 7 bases and J by 3 bases, with 13 bases of the junction left unmatched. The CDR3 contains 16 residues.

In its sample, this clonotype was seen many times. J is TRBJ2-7 and V is TRBV29-1; D may be TRBD1 or TRBD2 (6 bases each). V lost 7 bases and J lost 7, with 17 bases in between. From germline, CDR1 is SQVTM and CDR2 ANQGSEA. This CDR3 contains 12 residues. The CDR3: CSAGAQGREQYF. The CDR3 DNA reads TGCAGCGCGGGGGCCCAGGGTCGGGAGCAGTACTTC.

This clonotype showed up just a few times. This chain joins TRBV5-6 and TRBJ1-2, with 7 bases that match TRBD1. The CDR3 has 14 residues. Germline CDR1 SGHDT, CDR2 YYEEEE. V dropped 4 bases and J dropped 3; count of bases not matched to a gene: 6. CDR3 sequence: CASSQDRSDYGYTF. CDR3 DNA: TGTGCCAGCAGCCAGGACAGGTCCGACTATGGCTACACCTTC.

This clonotype showed up many times. CDR3 amino acids: CASRSGGGNTEAFF. In nucleotides, the CDR3 is TGTGCCAGCAGGTCAGGGGGGGGAAACACTGAAGCTTTCTTT. The chain uses TRBV28 and TRBJ1-1, with 7 bases that match TRBD1. CDR3 length: 14 amino acids. The trim removed 6 bases at V and 2 bases at J, leaving 6 bases unmatched. Germline V gene sequence: CDR1 MDHEN, CDR2 SYDVKM.

This clonotype was observed at least ten times. The rearrangement uses TRBV28 and TRBJ1-1; tentative D call: TRBD1 (6 bases). V was shortened by 4 bases and J by 1 base, with 13 bases between the two germline ends. The CDR3 runs to 15 residues. Germline V gene data show CDR1 as MDHEN and CDR2 as SYDVKM. Here the CDR3 reads CASSYNREGNTEAFF. The CDR3 DNA sequence: TGTGCCAGCAGTTACAACAGGGAAGGGAACACTGAAGCTTTCTTT.

The CDR3 loop reads CASSLAGGPDTGELFF. The DNA of the CDR3 is TGTGCCAGCAGCTTAGCCGGGGGGCCCGACACCGGGGAGCTGTTTTTT. V usage is TRBV7-6 and J usage is TRBJ2-2; possibly TRBD2 for D (7 bases). The CDR3 length is 16 residues. V gave up 0 bases and J gave up 3 bases, with 11 bases separating them. Germline assignment: CDR1 SGHVS and CDR2 FNYEAQ.

This clonotype was seen only a few times. The V call is TRBV12-3 or TRBV12-4, the J call TRBJ2-3, with D unclear. The CDR3 spans 14 residues. Trimming stripped 8 bases from V and 5 bases from J, with 17 bases between. Here the CDR3 reads CASSKNPGVDTQYF. For the CDR3, the DNA is TGTGCCAGCTCGAAGAACCCCGGAGTAGATACGCAGTATTTT.

The chain links TRBV6-6 to TRBJ2-7; TRBD1 matches 7 bases. The CDR3 spans 15 residues. Looked up from germline, CDR1 is MNHNY and CDR2 is SVGAGI (reference sequence). V lost 7 bases to trimming and J lost 1 base; unmatched junction nucleotides: 10. CDR3 DNA sequence: TGTGCCAGCACCCCTCGACAGGGCTCATCCTACGAGCAGTACTTC. This translates into CASTPRQGSSYEQYF.

This clonotype was counted many times. The rearrangement joins TRBV29-1 to TRBJ1-1; possible D gene TRBD1, 6 bases. CDR3 length equals 16 residues. Trimming removed 3 bases at V and 4 bases at J, with 21 bases between. Germline values: CDR1 SQVTM, CDR2 ANQGSEA. CDR3 in amino acids: CSVEAEGGNWGTEAFF. The CDR3 DNA reads TGCAGCGTTGAGGCAGAAGGGGGAAATTGGGGCACTGAAGCTTTCTTT.

This clonotype was counted a few times. The V gene is TRBV29-1, the J gene TRBJ1-1; D is undetermined. There are 11 residues in the CDR3. Per the germline V gene, CDR1 is SQVTM and CDR2 is ANQGSEA. V lost 7 bases and J lost 6, with 12 bases in between. DNA of the CDR3: TGCAGCGGGCGCGACGATCCTGAAGCTTTCTTT. Encoded protein: CSGRDDPEAFF.

This clonotype was seen at least ten times. The chain combines TRBV30 with TRBJ1-2; D might be TRBD1 (6 bases). CDR3 size: 15 residues. Germline assignment: CDR1 GTSNPN and CDR2 SVGIG (reference sequence). Deletions cut 0 bases from V and 5 bases from J, with 16 bases between. The DNA of the CDR3 is TGTGCCTGGAGTGTAGGGGCAGGGGCAGAATATGGCTACACCTTC. It encodes CAWSVGAGAEYGYTF.

This clonotype was found a few times. The chain links TRBV6-6 to TRBJ1-2, with TRBD1 matching over 7 bases. The V and J ends lost 4 bases and 2 bases, in that order; junction bases with no gene match: 10. The germline V gene encodes CDR1 MNHNY and CDR2 SVGAGI (reference sequence). This CDR3 has 16 residues. For the CDR3, the DNA is TGTGCCAGCAGTTCAATGCCGGGACAGAGAAACTATGGCTACACCTTC. Its protein is CASSSMPGQRNYGYTF.

This chain joins TRBV20-1 and TRBJ2-1, with D possibly matching TRBD1 (5 bases). Germline V gene data show CDR1 as DFQATT and CDR2 as SNEGSKA (reference sequence). Deletions cut 2 bases from V and 5 bases from J, with 10 bases between. CDR3 length equals 13 residues. The CDR3 reads CSARSGRDNEQFF. CDR3 in DNA: TGCAGTGCTAGATCGGGCAGGGACAATGAGCAGTTCTTC.

This chain connects TRBV6-5 to TRBJ1-6; the match to TRBD1 covers 7 bases. The CDR3 consists of 15 residues. V dropped 7 bases and J dropped 6; count of bases not matched to a gene: 9. Germline V gives CDR1 MNHEY, CDR2 SVGAGI. The CDR3 sequence is CASTALGTANSPLHF. CDR3 DNA: TGTGCCAGCACCGCTTTAGGGACAGCTAATTCACCCCTCCACTTT.

This clonotype was picked up many times. As DNA, the CDR3 is TGTGCCAGCAGCTTACGTTCGGGGGGCAAGGACACTGAAGCTTTCTTT. This encodes CASSLRSGGKDTEAFF. The chain joins TRBV11-1 to TRBJ1-1; D is possibly TRBD1 (6 bases). This CDR3 region has 16 residues. The V gene lost 2 bases and the J gene lost 3 bases, with 16 bases spanning the gap. Germline lookup yields CDR1 SGHAT and CDR2 FQDESV (reference sequence).